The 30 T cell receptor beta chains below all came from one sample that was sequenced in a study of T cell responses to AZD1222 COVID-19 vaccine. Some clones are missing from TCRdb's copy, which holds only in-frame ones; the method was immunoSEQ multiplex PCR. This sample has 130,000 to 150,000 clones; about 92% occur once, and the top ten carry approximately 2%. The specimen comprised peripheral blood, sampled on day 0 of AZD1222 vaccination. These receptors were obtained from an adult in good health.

This CDR3 is CASSLVQPNTEAFF. As DNA, the CDR3 is TGTGCCAGCAGCTTAGTACAGCCGAACACTGAAGCTTTCTTT. The V and J genes are TRBV11-2 and TRBJ1-1, with D hard to call. The CDR3 covers 14 residues. Deletions cut 1 base from V and 1 base from J, with 7 bases between. Germline CDR1 is SGHAT and CDR2 is FQNNGV.

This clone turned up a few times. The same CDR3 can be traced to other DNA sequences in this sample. The CDR3 DNA is TGTGCCAGTAGATGGGGGAGCACTGAAGCTTTCTTT. Amino acids: CASRWGSTEAFF. The chain couples TRBV19 to TRBJ1-1, with D tentatively TRBD1 (5 bases). Trimming removed 6 bases from V and 4 bases from J, with 9 bases in between. This CDR3 is 12 amino acids long. CDR1 and CDR2 from the germline V gene are LNHDA and SQIVND (reference sequence).

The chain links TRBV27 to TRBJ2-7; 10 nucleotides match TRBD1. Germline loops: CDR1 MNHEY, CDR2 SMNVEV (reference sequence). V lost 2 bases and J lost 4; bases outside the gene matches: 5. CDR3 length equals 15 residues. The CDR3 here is CASSLTGTGVYEQYF. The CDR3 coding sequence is TGTGCCAGCAGTTTAACCGGGACAGGGGTTTACGAGCAGTACTTC.

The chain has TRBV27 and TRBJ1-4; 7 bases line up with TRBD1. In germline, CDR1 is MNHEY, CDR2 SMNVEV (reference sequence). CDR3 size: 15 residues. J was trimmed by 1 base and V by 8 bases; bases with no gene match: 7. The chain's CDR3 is CASRRQGITNEKLFF. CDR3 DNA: TGTGCCAGCCGCCGACAGGGAATAACTAATGAAAAACTGTTTTTT.

CDR3 bases: TGTGCCAGCAGTCCAGGGCGGTATGGCTACACCTTC. As protein: CASSPGRYGYTF. V usage is TRBV5-6 and J usage is TRBJ1-2; possibly TRBD1 for D (5 bases). V was pared by 5 bases and J by 5 bases, with 10 bases between. The CDR3 is 12 residues long. Germline V gene data show CDR1 as SGHDT and CDR2 as YYEEEE.

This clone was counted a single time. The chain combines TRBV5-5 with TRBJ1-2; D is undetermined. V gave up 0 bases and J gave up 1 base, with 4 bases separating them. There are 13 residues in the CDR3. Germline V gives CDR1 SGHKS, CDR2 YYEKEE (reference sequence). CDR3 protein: CASSLGGNYGYTF. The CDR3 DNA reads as TGTGCCAGCAGCTTGGGCGGTAACTATGGCTACACCTTC.

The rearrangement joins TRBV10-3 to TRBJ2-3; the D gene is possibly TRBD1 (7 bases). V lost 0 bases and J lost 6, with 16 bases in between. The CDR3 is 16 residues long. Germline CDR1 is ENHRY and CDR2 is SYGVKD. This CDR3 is CAISESDRDSTDTQYF. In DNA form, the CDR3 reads TGTGCCATCAGTGAGTCAGACAGGGACTCTACTGATACGCAGTATTTT.

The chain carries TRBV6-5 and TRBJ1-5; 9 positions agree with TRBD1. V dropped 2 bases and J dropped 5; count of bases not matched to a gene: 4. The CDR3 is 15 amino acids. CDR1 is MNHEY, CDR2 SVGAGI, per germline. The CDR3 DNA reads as TGTGCCAGCAGTTACAAGACAGGGGGAGATCAGCCCCAGCATTTT. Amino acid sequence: CASSYKTGGDQPQHF.

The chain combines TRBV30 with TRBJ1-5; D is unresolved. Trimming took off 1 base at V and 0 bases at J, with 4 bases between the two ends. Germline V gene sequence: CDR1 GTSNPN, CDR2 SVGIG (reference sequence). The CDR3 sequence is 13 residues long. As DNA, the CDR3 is TGTGCCTGGAGTGGGGGTAGCAATCAGCCCCAGCATTTT. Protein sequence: CAWSGGSNQPQHF. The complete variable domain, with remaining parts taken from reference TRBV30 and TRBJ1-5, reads SQTIHQWPATLVQPVGSPLSLECTVEGTSNPNLYWYRQAAGRGLQLLFYSVGIGQISSEVPQNLSASRPQDRQFILSSKKLLLSDSGFYLCAWSGGSNQPQHFGDGTRLSIL.

CDR3 region: CASSLVSGISYNEQFF. CDR3 bases: TGTGCCAGCAGCTTAGTAAGCGGGATCTCCTACAATGAGCAGTTCTTC. V is TRBV7-2 and J is TRBJ2-1, with TRBD2 identical over 7 bases. Germline V gene data show CDR1 as SGHTA and CDR2 as FQGNSA. The CDR3 contains 16 residues. Losses at the gene ends were 1 base for V and 0 bases for J; bases not matched to a gene: 3. Based on the CDR3 plus reference TRBV7-2 and TRBJ2-1, the full variable domain is GAGVSQSPSNKVTEKGKDVELRCDPISGHTALYWYRQSLGQGLEFLIYFQGNSAPDKSGLPSDRFSAERTGGSVSTLTIQRTQQEDSAVYLCASSLVSGISYNEQFFGPGTRLTVL.

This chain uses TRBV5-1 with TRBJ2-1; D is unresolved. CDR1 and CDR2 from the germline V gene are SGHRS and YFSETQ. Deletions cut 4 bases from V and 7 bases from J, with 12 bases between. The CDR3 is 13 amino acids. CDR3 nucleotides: TGCGCCAGCAGCGCTAGTGTTGGTAATGAGCAGTTCTTC. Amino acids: CASSASVGNEQFF.

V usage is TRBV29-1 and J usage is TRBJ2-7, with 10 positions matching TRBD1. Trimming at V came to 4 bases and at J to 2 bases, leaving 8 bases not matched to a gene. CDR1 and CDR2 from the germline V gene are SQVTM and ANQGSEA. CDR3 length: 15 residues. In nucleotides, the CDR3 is TGCAGCGTTGTGGGTGGGACAGGGGAGACCTACGAGCAGTACTTC. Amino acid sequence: CSVVGGTGETYEQYF.

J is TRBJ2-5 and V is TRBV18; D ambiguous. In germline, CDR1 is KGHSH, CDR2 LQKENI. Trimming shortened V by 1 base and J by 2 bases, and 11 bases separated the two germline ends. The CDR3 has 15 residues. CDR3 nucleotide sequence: TGTGCCAGCTCACCACTGGCCACCTTACAAGAGACCCAGTACTTC. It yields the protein CASSPLATLQETQYF. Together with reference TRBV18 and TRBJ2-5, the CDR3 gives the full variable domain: NAGVMQNPRHLVRRRGQEARLRCSPMKGHSHVYWYRQLPEEGLKFMVYLQKENIIDESGMPKERFSAEFPKEGPSILRIQQVVRGDSAAYFCASSPLATLQETQYFGPGTRLLVL.

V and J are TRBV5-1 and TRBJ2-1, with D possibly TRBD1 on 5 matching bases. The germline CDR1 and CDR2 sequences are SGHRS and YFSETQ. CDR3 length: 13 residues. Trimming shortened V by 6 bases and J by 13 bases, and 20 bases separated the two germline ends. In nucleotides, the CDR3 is TGCGCCAGCACATTTGACAGTCAATTTAACCAGTTCTTC. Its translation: CASTFDSQFNQFF.

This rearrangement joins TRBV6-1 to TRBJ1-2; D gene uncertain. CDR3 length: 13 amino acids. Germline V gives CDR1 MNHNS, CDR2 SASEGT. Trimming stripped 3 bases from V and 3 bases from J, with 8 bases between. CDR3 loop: CASSDGLYYGYTF. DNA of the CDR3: TGTGCCAGCAGTGATGGGCTATACTATGGCTACACCTTC.

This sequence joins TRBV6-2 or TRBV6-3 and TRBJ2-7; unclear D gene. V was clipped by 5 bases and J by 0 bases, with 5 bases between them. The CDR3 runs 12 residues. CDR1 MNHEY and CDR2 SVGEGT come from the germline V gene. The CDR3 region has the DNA TGTGCCAGCAGTGAGAGCTCCTACGAGCAGTACTTC. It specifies CASSESSYEQYF.

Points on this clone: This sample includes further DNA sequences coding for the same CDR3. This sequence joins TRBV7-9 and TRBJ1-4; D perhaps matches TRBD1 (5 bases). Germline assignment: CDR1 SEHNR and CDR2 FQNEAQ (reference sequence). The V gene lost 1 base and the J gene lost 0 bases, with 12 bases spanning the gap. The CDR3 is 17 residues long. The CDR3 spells CASSLGQGAATNEKLFF. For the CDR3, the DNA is TGTGCCAGCAGCTTAGGGCAAGGGGCAGCAACTAATGAAAAACTGTTTTTT.

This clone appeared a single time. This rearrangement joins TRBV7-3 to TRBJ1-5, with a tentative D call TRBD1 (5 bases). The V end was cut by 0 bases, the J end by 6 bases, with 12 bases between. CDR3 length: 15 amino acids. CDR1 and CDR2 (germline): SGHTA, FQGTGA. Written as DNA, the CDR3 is TGTGCCAGCAGCTTAACAGGGGATGAAGGTCAGCCCCAGCATTTT. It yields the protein CASSLTGDEGQPQHF. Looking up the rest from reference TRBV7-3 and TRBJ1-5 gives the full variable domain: GAGVSQTPSNKVTEKGKYVELRCDPISGHTALYWYRQSLGQGPEFLIYFQGTGAADDSGLPNDRFFAVRPEGSVSTLKIQRTERGDSAVYLCASSLTGDEGQPQHFGDGTRLSIL.

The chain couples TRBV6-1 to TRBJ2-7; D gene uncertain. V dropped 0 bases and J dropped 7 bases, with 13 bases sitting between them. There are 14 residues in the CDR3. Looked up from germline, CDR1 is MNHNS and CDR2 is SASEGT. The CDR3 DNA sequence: TGTGCCAGCAGTGAAGCGCACTCTGTTCGAGAGCAGTACTTC. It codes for CASSEAHSVREQYF.

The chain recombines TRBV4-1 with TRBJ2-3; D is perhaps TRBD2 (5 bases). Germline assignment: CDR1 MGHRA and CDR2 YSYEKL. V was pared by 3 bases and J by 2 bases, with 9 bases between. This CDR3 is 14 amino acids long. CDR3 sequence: CASSQERNTDTQYF. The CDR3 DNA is TGCGCCAGCAGCCAGGAGCGGAACACAGATACGCAGTATTTT.

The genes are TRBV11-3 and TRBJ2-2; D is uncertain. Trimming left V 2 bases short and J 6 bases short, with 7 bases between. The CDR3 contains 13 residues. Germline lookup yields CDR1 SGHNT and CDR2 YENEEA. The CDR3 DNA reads TGTGCCAGCAGCTTAAGTTCCTCCGGGGAGCTGTTTTTT. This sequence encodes CASSLSSSGELFF. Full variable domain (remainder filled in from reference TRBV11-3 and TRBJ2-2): EAGVVQSPRYKIIEKKQPVAFWCNPISGHNTLYWYLQNLGQGPELLIRYENEEAVDDSQLPKDRFSAERLKGVDSTLKIQPAELGDSAVYLCASSLSSSGELFFGEGSRLTVL.

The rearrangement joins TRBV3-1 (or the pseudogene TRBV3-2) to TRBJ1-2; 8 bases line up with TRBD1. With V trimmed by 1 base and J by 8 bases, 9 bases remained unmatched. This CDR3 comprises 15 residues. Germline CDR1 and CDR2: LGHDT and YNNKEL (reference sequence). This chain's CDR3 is CASSQGDRRLLGYTF. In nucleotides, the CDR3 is TGTGCCAGCAGCCAAGGGGACAGGCGCCTCCTGGGCTACACCTTC.

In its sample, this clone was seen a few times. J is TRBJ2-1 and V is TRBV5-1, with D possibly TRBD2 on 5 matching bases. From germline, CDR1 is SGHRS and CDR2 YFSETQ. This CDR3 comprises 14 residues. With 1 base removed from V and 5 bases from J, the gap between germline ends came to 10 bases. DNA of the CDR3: TGCGCCAGCAGCTTGATGACGGGAAACAATGAGCAGTTCTTC. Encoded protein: CASSLMTGNNEQFF.

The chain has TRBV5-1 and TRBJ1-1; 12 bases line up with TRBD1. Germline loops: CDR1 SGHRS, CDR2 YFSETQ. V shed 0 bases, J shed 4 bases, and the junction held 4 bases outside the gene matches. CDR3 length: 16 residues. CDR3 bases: TGCGCCAGCAGCTTGGGGGACAGGGGGCGTAGCACTGAAGCTTTCTTT. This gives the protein CASSLGDRGRSTEAFF.

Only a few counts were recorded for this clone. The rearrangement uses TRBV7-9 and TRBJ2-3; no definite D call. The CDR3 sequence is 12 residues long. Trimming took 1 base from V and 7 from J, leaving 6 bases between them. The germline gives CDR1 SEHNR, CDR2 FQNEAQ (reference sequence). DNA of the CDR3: TGTGCCAGCAGCTTAGACCGGAATACGCAGTATTTT. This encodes CASSLDRNTQYF.

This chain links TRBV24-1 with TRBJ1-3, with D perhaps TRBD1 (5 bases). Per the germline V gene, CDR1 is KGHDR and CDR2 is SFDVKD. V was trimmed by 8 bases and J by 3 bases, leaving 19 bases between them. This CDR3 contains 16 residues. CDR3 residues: CATITRREYLGNTIYF. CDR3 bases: TGTGCCACCATTACTCGCAGGGAGTACCTTGGAAACACCATATATTTT.

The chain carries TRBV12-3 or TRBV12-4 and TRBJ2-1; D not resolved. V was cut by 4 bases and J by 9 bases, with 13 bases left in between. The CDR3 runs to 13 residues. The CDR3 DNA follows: TGTGCCAGCAGTTCCTCCTTATCTAGTGAGCAGTTCTTC. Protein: CASSSSLSSEQFF.

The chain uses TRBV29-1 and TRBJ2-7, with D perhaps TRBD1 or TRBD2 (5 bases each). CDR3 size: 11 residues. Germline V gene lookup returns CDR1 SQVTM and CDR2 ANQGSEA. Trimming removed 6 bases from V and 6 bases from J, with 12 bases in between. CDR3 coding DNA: TGCAGCGTGGGTGGGGGTCCCGAGCAGTACTTC. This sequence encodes CSVGGGPEQYF.

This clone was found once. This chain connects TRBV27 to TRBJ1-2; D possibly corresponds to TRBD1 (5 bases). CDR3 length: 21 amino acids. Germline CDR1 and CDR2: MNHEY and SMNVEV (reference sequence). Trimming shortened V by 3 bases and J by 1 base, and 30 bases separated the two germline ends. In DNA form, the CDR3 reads TGTGCCAGCAGTTTCCACCTTTCTATCTCAGGTTTTGAAACAGGTAACTATGGCTACACCTTC. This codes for CASSFHLSISGFETGNYGYTF.

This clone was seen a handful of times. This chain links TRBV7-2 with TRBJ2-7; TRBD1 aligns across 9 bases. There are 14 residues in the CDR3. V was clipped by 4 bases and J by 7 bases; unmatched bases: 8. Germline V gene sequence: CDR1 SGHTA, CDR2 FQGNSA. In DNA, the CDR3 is TGTGCCAGCAGCTCACAGGGGGCAACGGGGGAGCAGTACTTC. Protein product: CASSSQGATGEQYF. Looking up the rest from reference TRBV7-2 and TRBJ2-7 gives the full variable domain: GAGVSQSPSNKVTEKGKDVELRCDPISGHTALYWYRQSLGQGLEFLIYFQGNSAPDKSGLPSDRFSAERTGGSVSTLTIQRTQQEDSAVYLCASSSQGATGEQYFGPGTRLTVT.